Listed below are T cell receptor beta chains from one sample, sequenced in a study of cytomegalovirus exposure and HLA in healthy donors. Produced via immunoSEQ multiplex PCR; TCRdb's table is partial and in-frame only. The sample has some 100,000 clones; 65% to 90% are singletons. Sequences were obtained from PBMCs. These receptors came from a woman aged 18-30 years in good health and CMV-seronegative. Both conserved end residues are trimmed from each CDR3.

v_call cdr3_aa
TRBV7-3 ASSLTPRLGRQGTGELF
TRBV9 ASSVGSSGRRDTQY
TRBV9 ASSVTEETQY
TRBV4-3 ASSQEGTANTGELF
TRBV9 ASSVNPQRDNRDTQY
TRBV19 ASQEEAVTEAF
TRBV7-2 ASSLVTGYNQPQH
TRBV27 ASSPQGSTNEKLF
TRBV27 ASSVDYAGADTGELF
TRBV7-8 ASSLRAPDSPLH
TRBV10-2 ASSDNDWAYEQY
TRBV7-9 ASSSRGPETQY
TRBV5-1 ASSPRTERGEQF
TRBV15 ATSRDGQNTDTQY
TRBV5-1 ASSFVAGGRNEQF
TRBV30 AWSAPLRRGTGELF
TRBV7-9 ASSSQGHGAYEQY
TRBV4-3 ASSQRDRGRSGEKLF
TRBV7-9 ASSSGQFHSGANVLT
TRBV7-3 ASMGPPGGGGAF
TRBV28 ASAIPREGDTEAF
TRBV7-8 ASSLDVGAGETQY
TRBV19 ASKSGGGSDTQY
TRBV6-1 ASKTGSNSPLH
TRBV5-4 ASSLGGHTTNEKLF
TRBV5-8 ASNTPDKYNEQF
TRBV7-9 ASSLEDSGEGNTGELF
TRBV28 ASTSPGLTNTGELF
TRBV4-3 ASSQDRGRNEQY
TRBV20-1 SSERNYGYT
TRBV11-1 ASSFSGGIRNTEAF
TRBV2 ASSEARSYGYT
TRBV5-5 ASSVSGTGGELVDNYGYT
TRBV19 ASSNTVYGYT
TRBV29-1 SATPSGQPYNEQF
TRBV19 ASSSGGFDHTIY
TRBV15 ATSRDWLDGTGGYGYT
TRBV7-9 ASSLVRRDKGTEAF
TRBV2 ASSEGVGRGGYEQY
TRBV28 ASSTRGGGVWAEAF
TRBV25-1 ASTGTGSYGYT
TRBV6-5 ASRSTGSRNSPLH